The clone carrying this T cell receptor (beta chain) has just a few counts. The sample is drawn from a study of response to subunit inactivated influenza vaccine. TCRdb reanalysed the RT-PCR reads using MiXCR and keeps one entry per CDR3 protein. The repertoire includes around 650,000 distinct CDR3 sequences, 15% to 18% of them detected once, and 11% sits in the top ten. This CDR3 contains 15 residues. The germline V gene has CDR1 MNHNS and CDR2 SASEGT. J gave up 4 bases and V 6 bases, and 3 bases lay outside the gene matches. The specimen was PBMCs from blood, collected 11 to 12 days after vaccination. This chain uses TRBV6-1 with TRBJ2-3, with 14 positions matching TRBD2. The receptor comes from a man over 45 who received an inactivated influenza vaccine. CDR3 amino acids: CASRRLAGGADTQYF. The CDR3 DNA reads TGTGCCAGCAGGCGACTAGCGGGAGGGGCAGATACGCAGTATTTT.